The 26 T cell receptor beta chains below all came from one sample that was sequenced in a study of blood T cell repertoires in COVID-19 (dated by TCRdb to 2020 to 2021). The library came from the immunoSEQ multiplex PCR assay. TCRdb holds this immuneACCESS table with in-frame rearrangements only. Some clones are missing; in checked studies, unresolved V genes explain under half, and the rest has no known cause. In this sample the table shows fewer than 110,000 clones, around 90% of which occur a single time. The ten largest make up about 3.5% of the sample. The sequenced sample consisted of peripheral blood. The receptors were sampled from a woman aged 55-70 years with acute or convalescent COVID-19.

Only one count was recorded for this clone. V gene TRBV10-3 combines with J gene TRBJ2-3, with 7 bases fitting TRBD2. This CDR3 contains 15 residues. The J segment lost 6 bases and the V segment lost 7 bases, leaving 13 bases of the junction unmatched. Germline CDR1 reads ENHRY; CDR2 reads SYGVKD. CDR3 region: CAIKRETSSQDTQYF. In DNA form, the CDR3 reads TGTGCCATCAAACGTGAGACTAGCAGTCAGGATACGCAGTATTTT.

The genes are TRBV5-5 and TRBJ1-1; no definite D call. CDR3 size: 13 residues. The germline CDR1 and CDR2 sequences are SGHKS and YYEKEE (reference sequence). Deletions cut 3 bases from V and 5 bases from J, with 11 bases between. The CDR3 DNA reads TGTGCCAGCAGCTCGGCCCCTAGGACTGAAGCTTTCTTT. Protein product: CASSSAPRTEAFF.

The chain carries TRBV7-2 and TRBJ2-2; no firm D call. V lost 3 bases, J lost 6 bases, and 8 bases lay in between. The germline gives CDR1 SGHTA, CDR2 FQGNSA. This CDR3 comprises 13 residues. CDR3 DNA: TGTGCCAGCAGCTTGAGGTCGGCCGGGGAGCTGTTTTTT. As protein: CASSLRSAGELFF.

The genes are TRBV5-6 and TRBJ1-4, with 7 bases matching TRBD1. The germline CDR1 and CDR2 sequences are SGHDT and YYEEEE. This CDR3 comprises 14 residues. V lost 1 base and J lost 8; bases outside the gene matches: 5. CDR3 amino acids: CASSLIRGDEKLFF. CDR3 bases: TGTGCCAGCAGCTTGATCAGGGGGGACGAAAAACTGTTTTTT.

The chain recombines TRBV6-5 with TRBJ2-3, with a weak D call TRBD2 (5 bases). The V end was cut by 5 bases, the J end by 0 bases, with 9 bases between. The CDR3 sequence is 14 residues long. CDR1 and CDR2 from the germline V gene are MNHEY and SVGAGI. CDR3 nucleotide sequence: TGTGCCAGCAGTCGGACTGCGAGCACAGATACGCAGTATTTT. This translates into CASSRTASTDTQYF.

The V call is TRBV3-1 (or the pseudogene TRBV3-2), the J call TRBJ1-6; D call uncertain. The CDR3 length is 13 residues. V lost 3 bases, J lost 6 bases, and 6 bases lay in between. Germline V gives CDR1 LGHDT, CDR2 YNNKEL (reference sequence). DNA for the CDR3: TGTGCCAGCAGCCAGGTCGGTAATTCACCCCTCCACTTT. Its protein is CASSQVGNSPLHF.

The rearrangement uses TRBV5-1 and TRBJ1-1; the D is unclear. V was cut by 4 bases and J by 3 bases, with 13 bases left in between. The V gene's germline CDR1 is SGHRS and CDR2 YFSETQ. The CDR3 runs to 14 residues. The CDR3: CASSTQLKDTEAFF. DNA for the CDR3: TGCGCCAGCAGCACACAGCTCAAGGACACTGAAGCTTTCTTT.

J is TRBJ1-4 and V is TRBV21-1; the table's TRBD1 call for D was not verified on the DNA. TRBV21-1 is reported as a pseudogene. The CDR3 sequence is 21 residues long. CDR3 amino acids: CASSKWGRFGTGHSLDEKLFF. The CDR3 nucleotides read TGTGCCAGCAGCAAATGGGGGAGATTTGGGACAGGGCACTCACTGGACGAAAAACTGTTTTTT.

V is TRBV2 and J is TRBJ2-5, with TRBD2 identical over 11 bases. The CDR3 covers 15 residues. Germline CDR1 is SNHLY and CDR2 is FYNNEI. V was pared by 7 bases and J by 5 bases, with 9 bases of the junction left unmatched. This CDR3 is CASTLRGTSGETQYF. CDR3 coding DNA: TGTGCCAGCACTCTGAGAGGGACTAGCGGTGAGACCCAGTACTTC.

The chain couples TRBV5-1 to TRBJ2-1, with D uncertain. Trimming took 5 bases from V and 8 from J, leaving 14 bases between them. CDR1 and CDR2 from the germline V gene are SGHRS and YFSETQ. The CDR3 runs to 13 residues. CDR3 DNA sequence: TGCGCCAGCAGACGAGACATTTCGGATGAGCAGTTCTTC. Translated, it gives CASRRDISDEQFF.

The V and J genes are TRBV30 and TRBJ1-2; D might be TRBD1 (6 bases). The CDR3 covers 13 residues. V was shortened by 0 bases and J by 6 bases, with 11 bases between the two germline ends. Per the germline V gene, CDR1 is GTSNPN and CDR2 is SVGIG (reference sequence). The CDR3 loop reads CAWSVRGYHGYTF. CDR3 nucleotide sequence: TGTGCCTGGAGTGTAAGGGGGTACCATGGCTACACCTTC.

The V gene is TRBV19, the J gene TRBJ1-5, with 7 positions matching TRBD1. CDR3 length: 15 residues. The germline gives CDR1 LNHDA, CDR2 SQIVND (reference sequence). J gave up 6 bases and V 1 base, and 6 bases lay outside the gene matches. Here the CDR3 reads CASSIAGTVGQPQHF. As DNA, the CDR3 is TGTGCCAGTAGTATAGCCGGGACAGTGGGTCAGCCCCAGCATTTT.

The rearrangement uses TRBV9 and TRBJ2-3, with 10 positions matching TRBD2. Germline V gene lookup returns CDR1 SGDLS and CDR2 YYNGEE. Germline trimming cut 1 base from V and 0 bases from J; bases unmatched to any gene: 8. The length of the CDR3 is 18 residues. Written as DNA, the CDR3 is TGTGCCAGCAGCGTATCTAGCGGGAGTCCTATTAGCACAGATACGCAGTATTTT. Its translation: CASSVSSGSPISTDTQYF. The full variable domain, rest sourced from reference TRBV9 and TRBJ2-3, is DSGVTQTPKHLITATGQRVTLRCSPRSGDLSVYWYQQSLDQGLQFLIQYYNGEERAKGNILERFSAQQFPDLHSELNLSSLELGDSALYFCASSVSSGSPISTDTQYFGPGTRLTVL.

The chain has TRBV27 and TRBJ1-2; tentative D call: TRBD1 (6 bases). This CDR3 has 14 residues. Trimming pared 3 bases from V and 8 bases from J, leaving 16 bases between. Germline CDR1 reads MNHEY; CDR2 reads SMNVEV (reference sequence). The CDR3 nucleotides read TGTGCCAGCAGTTTGCGGGGGGCGCTGAAAGGCTACACCTTC. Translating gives CASSLRGALKGYTF.

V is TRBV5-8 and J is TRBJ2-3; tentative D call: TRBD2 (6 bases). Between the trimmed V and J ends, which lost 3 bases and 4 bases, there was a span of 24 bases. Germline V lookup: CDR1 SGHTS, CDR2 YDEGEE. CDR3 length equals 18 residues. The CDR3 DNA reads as TGTGCCAGCAGCTCGACTTGGCTTATTAGCGGTGGCGCAGATACGCAGTATTTT. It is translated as CASSSTWLISGGADTQYF. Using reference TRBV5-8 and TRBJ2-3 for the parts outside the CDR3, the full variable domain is EAGVTQSPTHLIKTRGQQATLRCSPISGHTSVYWYQQALGLGLQFLLWYDEGEERNRGNFPPRFSGRQFPNYSSELNVNALELEDSALYLCASSSTWLISGGADTQYFGPGTRLTVL.

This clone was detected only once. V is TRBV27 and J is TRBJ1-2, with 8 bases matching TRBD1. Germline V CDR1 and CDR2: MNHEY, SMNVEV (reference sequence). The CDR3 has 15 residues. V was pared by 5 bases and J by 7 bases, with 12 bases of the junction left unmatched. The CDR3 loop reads CASSGLRQGIGGYTF. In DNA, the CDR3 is TGTGCCAGCAGTGGCCTTCGACAGGGGATTGGTGGCTACACCTTC.

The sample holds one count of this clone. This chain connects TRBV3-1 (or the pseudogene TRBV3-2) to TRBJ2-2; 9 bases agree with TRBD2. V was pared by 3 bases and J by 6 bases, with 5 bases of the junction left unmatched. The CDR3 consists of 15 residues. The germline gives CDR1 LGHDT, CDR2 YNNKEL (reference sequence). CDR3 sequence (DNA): TGTGCCAGCAGCCAGGTGGCGGGAGGGGCCGGGGAGCTGTTTTTT. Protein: CASSQVAGGAGELFF.

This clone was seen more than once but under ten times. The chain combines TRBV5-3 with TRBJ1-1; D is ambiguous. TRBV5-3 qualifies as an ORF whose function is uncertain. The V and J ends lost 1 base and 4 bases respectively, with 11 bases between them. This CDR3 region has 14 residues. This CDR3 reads CARSLLYSFTEAFF. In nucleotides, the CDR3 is TGTGCCAGAAGCTTGTTATACAGTTTCACTGAAGCTTTCTTT.

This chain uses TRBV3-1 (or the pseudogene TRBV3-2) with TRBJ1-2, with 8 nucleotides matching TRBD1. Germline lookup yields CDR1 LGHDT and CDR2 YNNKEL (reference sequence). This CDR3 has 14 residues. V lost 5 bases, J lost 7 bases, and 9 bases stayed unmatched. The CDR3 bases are TGTGCCAGCAGCGATGCAGGGGGCGCAGGTGGCTACACCTTC. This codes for CASSDAGGAGGYTF.

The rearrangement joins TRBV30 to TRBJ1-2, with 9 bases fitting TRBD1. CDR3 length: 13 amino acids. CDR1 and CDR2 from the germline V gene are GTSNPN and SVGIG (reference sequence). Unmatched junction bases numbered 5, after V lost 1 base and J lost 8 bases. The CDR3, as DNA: TGTGCCTGGAGTGCCGGGACAGGGTTCGGCTACACCTTC. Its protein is CAWSAGTGFGYTF.

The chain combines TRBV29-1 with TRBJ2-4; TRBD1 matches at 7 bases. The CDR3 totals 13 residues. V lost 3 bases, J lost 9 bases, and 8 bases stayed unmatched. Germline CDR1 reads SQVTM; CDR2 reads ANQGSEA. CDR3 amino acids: CSVEGQGDSIQYF. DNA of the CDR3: TGCAGCGTTGAGGGGCAGGGGGATAGCATTCAGTACTTC.

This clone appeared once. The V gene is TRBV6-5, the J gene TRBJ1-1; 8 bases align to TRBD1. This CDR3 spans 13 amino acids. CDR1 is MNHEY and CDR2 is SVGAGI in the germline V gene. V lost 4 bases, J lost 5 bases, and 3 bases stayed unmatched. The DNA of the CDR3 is TGTGCCAGCAGTTGGGACAGGCGGACTGAAGCTTTCTTT. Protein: CASSWDRRTEAFF.

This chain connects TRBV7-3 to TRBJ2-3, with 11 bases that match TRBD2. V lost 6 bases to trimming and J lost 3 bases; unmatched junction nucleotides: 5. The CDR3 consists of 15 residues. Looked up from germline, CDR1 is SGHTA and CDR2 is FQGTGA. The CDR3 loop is CASSLAGGPTDTQYF. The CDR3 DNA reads TGTGCCAGCAGTTTAGCGGGAGGGCCGACAGATACGCAGTATTTT.

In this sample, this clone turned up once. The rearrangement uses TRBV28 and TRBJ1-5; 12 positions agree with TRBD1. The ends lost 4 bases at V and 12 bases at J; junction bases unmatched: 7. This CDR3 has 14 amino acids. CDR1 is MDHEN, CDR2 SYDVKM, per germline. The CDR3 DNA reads TGTGCCAGCAGTTCTTTGGGACAGGGGGCCGGCCAGCATTTT. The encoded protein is CASSSLGQGAGQHF.

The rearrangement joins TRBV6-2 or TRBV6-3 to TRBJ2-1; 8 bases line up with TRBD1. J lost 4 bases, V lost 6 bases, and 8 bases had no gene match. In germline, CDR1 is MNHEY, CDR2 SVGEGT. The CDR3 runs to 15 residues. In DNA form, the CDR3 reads TGTGCCAGCAGCCGACAGGGGCGAATGTACAATGAGCAGTTCTTC. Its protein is CASSRQGRMYNEQFF.

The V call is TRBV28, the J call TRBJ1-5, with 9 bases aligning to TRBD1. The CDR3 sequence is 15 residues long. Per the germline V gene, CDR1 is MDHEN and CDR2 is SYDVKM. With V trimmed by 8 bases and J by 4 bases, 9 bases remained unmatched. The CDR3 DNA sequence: TGTGCCAGCCGCCTCCGGGACAGGGCGAATCAGCCCCAGCATTTT. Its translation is CASRLRDRANQPQHF.